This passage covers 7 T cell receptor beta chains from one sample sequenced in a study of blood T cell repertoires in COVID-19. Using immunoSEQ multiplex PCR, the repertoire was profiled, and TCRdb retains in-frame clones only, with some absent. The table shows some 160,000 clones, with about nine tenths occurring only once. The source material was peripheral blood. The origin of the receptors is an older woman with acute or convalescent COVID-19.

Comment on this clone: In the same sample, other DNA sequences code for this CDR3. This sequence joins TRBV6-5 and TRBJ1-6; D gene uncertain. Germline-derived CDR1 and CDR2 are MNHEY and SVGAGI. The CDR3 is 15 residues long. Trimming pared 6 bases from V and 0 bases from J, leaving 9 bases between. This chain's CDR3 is CASRERSSYNSPLHF. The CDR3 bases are TGTGCCAGCAGAGAGAGGAGCTCCTATAATTCACCCCTCCACTTT.

For the CDR3, the DNA is TGTGCCAGCAGCCCCGAGCGGACTAGCAGATACAATGAGCAGTTCTTC. It translates to CASSPERTSRYNEQFF. This chain connects TRBV7-2 to TRBJ2-1; 8 bases fit TRBD2. Unmatched junction bases numbered 10, after V lost 5 bases and J lost 4 bases. This CDR3 has 16 amino acids. Germline loops: CDR1 SGHTA, CDR2 FQGNSA.

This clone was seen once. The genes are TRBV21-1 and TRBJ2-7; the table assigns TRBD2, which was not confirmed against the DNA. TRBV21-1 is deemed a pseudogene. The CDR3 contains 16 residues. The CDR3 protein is CASSKKKGTSLYEQYF. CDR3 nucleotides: TGTGCCAGCAGCAAAAAAAAGGGGACTAGCTTGTACGAGCAGTACTTC.

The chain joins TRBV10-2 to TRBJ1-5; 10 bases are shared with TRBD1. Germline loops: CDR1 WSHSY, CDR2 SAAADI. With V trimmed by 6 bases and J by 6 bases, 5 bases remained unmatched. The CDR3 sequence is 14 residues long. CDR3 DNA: TGCGCCAGCAGGGGACAGGGGCGCGGTCAGCCCCAGCATTTT. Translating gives CASRGQGRGQPQHF.

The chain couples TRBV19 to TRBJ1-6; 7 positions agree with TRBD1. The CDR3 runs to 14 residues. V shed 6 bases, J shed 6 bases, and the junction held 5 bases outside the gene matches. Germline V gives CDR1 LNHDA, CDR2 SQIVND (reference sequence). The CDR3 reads CASSLRQGNSPLHF. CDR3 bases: TGTGCCAGTAGCTTGAGACAGGGTAATTCACCCCTCCACTTT.

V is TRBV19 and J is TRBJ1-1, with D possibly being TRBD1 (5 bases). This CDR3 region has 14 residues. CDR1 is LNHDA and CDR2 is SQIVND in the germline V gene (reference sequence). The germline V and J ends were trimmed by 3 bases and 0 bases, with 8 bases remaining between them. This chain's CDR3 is CASSMGGVNTEAFF. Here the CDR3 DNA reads TGTGCCAGTAGTATGGGGGGAGTGAACACTGAAGCTTTCTTT.

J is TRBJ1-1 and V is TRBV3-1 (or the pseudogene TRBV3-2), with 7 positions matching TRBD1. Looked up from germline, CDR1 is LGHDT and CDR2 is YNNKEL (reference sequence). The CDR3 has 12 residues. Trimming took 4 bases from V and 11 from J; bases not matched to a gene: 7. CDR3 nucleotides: TGTGCCAGCAGCCGACAGGGACTTGAGGCTTTCTTT. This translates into CASSRQGLEAFF.